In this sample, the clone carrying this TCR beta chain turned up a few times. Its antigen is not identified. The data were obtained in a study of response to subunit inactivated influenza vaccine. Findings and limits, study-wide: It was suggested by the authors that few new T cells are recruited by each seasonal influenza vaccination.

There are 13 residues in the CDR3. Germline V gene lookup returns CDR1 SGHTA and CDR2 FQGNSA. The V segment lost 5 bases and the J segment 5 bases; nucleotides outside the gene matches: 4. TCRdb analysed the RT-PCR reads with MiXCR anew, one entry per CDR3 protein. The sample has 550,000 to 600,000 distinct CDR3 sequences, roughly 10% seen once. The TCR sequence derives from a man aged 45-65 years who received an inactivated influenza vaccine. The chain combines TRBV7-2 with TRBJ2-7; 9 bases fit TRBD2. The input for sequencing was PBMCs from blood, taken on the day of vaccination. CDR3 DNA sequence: TGTGCCAGCAGCGTTAGCGGGAGCGACGAGCAGTACTTC. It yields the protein CASSVSGSDEQYF.